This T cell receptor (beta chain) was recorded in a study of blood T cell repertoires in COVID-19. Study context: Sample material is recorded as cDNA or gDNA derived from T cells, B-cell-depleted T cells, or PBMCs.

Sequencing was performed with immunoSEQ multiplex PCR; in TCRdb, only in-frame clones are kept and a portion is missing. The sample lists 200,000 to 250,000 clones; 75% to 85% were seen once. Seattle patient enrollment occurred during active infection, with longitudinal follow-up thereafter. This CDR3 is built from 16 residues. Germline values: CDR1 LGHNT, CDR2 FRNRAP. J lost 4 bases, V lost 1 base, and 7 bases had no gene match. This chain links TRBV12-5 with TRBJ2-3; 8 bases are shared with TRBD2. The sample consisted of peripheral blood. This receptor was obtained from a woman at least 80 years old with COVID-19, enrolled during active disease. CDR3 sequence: CASGLGLAGGPDTQYF. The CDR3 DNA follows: TGTGCTAGTGGTTTGGGACTGGCGGGAGGCCCAGATACGCAGTATTTT. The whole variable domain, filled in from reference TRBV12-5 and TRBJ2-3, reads DARVTQTPRHKVTEMGQEVTMRCQPILGHNTVFWYRQTMMQGLELLAYFRNRAPLDDSGMPKDRFSAEMPDATLATLKIQPSEPRDSAVYFCASGLGLAGGPDTQYFGPGTRLTVL.